Listed below are T cell receptor beta chains from one sample, sequenced in a study of T cell responses to AZD1222 COVID-19 vaccine. Clones were read by immunoSEQ multiplex PCR, and TCRdb kept only the in-frame ones, dropping some. This sample has 150,000 to 200,000 clones, with less than 95% found just once. The source was peripheral blood, collected on day 0 of AZD1222 vaccination. All receptors come from an adult in good health. Both conserved end residues are part of each CDR3. Fields, in order: clone size, V gene, CDR3 length, D gene, J gene, CDR3 DNA, CDR3 protein. The D gene is left open where the match is weak. Not all rows give a size; the values are once, few, many and, for expanded clones, a class.

clone size: .; V gene: TRBV6-5; CDR3 length: 14; D gene: .; J gene: TRBJ1-5; CDR3 DNA: TGTGCCAGCAGTTACGTCGCGGGGGATCAGCCCCAGCATTTT; CDR3 protein: CASSYVAGDQPQHF
clone size: .; V gene: TRBV30; CDR3 length: 14; D gene: .; J gene: TRBJ1-1; CDR3 DNA: TGTGCCTGGAGTGTACCCCAGGGGTCCGCTGAAGCTTTCTTT; CDR3 protein: CAWSVPQGSAEAFF
clone size: .; V gene: TRBV10-3; CDR3 length: 14; D gene: .; J gene: TRBJ2-7; CDR3 DNA: TGTGCCATCAGTGAAGGGACCAGCTCCTACGAGCAGTACTTC; CDR3 protein: CAISEGTSSYEQYF
clone size: .; V gene: TRBV11-3; CDR3 length: 14; D gene: TRBD1; J gene: TRBJ2-2; CDR3 DNA: TGTGCCAGCAGCCGAGGACAGGGAACCGGGGAGCTGTTTTTT; CDR3 protein: CASSRGQGTGELFF
clone size: .; V gene: TRBV7-7; CDR3 length: 14; D gene: .; J gene: TRBJ1-4; CDR3 DNA: TGTGCTAGCAGCCCAGGGTTAACTAATGAAAAACTGTTTTTT; CDR3 protein: CASSPGLTNEKLFF
clone size: .; V gene: TRBV30; CDR3 length: 13; D gene: TRBD1; J gene: TRBJ2-7; CDR3 DNA: TGTGCCTGGAGTGTAGGGACAGGGCGACAGCAGTACTTC; CDR3 protein: CAWSVGTGRQQYF
clone size: few; V gene: TRBV28; CDR3 length: 14; D gene: .; J gene: TRBJ2-7; CDR3 DNA: TGTGCCAGCAGGGGCCTCGAGGGACCCTACGAGCAGTACTTC; CDR3 protein: CASRGLEGPYEQYF
clone size: .; V gene: TRBV7-6; CDR3 length: 15; D gene: TRBD1; J gene: TRBJ2-1; CDR3 DNA: TGTGCCAGCAGCACAGGCCGGACAGGCCACAATGAGCAGTTCTTC; CDR3 protein: CASSTGRTGHNEQFF
clone size: .; V gene: TRBV29-1; CDR3 length: 16; D gene: .; J gene: TRBJ2-3; CDR3 DNA: TGCAGCGTTGTTGAGCGGCTAAAAACTAGCACAGATACGCAGTATTTT; CDR3 protein: CSVVERLKTSTDTQYF
clone size: .; V gene: TRBV12-5; CDR3 length: 20; D gene: TRBD2; J gene: TRBJ2-2; CDR3 DNA: TGTGCTAGTGGTTTGGTTATACACAGACCGGGACTAGAGAACACCGGGGAGCTGTTTTTT; CDR3 protein: CASGLVIHRPGLENTGELFF
clone size: .; V gene: TRBV7-9; CDR3 length: 17; D gene: .; J gene: TRBJ1-1; CDR3 DNA: TGTGCCAGCGGGCCCCGGGGGGGGCGCGACCTGAACACTGAAGCTTTCTTT; CDR3 protein: CASGPRGGRDLNTEAFF